The table lists the clone carrying this T cell receptor beta chain with a few counts. Antigen: not known. Distinct nucleotide sequences in the sample also encode this CDR3. Noted time point: blood 4 weeks post-SBRT, at nephrectomy. Treatment meaning: 15 Gy SBRT to primary tumor, nephrectomy 4 weeks later. Nephrectomy followed 15 Gy stereotactic body radiation by 4 weeks. After SBRT, blood was collected at 2 and 4 weeks, plus baseline. This renal cell carcinoma was of the clear cell type. The repertoire was sequenced with immunoSEQ multiplex PCR; TCRdb's copy has only in-frame clones and lacks some. The sample yields roughly 160,000 clones, 88% seen once. From germline, CDR1 is MNHNS and CDR2 SASEGT. This CDR3 has 14 amino acids. Germline trimming cut 4 bases from V and 10 bases from J; bases unmatched to any gene: 4. The entry originates in a study of radiation and T cells in renal cell carcinoma. Study outcomes and limitations: In blood, top tumor clones expanded by 2 weeks, shrinking by 4.

The V and J genes are TRBV6-1 and TRBJ1-6, with 10 bases fitting TRBD1. The sample consisted of blood, taken from a patient whose treatment included radiotherapy and nephrectomy. This receptor was obtained from a woman in her fifties or sixties with renal cell carcinoma. DNA for the CDR3: TGTGCCAGCAGTGCCGGGACAGGGGACTCACCCCTCCACTTT. It is translated as CASSAGTGDSPLHF.